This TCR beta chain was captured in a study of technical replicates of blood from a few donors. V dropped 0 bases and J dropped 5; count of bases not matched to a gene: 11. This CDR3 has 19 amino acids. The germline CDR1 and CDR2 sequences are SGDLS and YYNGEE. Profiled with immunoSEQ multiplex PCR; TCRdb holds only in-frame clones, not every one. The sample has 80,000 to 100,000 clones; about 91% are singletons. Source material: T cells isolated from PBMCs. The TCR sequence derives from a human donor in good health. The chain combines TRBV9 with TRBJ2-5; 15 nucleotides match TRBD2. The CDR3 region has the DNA TGTGCCAGCAGCGTAGTGGGACTAGCGGGGGGTTCCGGCGACGAGACCCAGTACTTC. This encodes CASSVVGLAGGSGDETQYF. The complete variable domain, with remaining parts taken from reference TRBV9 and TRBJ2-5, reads DSGVTQTPKHLITATGQRVTLRCSPRSGDLSVYWYQQSLDQGLQFLIQYYNGEERAKGNILERFSAQQFPDLHSELNLSSLELGDSALYFCASSVVGLAGGSGDETQYFGPGTRLLVL.